One sample yielded the 14 T cell receptor beta chains listed below, sequenced in a study of CD8 T cells in Susac syndrome. With random hexamers, reverse transcription was performed on about 0.45 to 1 ug of RNA. TCRdb passed the immunoSEQ multiplex PCR reads through MiXCR, listing each CDR3 protein once. The top ten hold over 0.5% of the sample, which has 77,000 or so distinct CDR3 sequences, about 93% seen once. The sequenced sample consisted of CD4+ T cells from PBMCs. These receptor sequences come from a human donor with Susac syndrome.

The V and J genes are TRBV20-1 and TRBJ2-3; 9 bases are a match to TRBD1. Germline loops: CDR1 DFQATT, CDR2 SNEGSKA (reference sequence). This CDR3 is built from 15 residues. V gave up 0 bases and J gave up 6 bases; unmatched junction bases: 7. Here the CDR3 reads CSARDSDRGGDTQYF. The CDR3 region has the DNA TGCAGTGCTAGAGATTCGGACAGGGGAGGTGATACGCAGTATTTT.

The genes are TRBV19 and TRBJ2-1; 9 bases match TRBD1. Germline assignment: CDR1 LNHDA and CDR2 SQIVND (reference sequence). Trimming at V came to 2 bases and at J to 4 bases, leaving 3 bases not matched to a gene. The CDR3 has 15 residues. The CDR3 DNA follows: TGTGCCAGTAGTATACGGGACAGGGAATACAATGAGCAGTTCTTC. Translation: CASSIRDREYNEQFF.

This chain connects TRBV6-5 to TRBJ1-1; no clear D. The CDR3 runs to 13 residues. With 8 bases removed from V and 4 bases from J, the gap between germline ends came to 14 bases. Germline V gives CDR1 MNHEY, CDR2 SVGAGI. Written as DNA, the CDR3 is TGTGCCAGCTATACATGGTTGGGCACTGAAGCTTTCTTT. It is translated as CASYTWLGTEAFF.

The chain recombines TRBV20-1 with TRBJ2-3; 10 bases map to TRBD2. Trimming took 4 bases from V and 5 from J; bases not matched to a gene: 6. CDR1 DFQATT and CDR2 SNEGSKA come from the germline V gene (reference sequence). There are 14 residues in the CDR3. In DNA, the CDR3 is TGCAGTGCTACAGAAAGCGGGAGGGGAGATACGCAGTATTTT. It translates to CSATESGRGDTQYF.

The chain is built from TRBV12-3 or TRBV12-4 and TRBJ1-1; D possibly corresponds to TRBD1 (6 bases). The CDR3 has 14 residues. V lost 5 bases and J lost 1, with 11 bases in between. CDR3 sequence: CASSITGRNTEAFF. The DNA of the CDR3 is TGTGCCAGCAGTATCACAGGGAGGAACACTGAAGCTTTCTTT.

CDR3 loop: CASNRRGAGGFNTGELFF. Written as DNA, the CDR3 is TGTGCCAGCAATCGGAGGGGAGCGGGAGGATTTAACACCGGGGAGCTGTTTTTT. The J gene is TRBJ2-2, the V gene TRBV6-1; 9 bases fit TRBD2. The CDR3 consists of 18 residues. J was trimmed by 2 bases and V by 7 bases; bases with no gene match: 14. The V gene's germline CDR1 is MNHNS and CDR2 SASEGT.

The rearrangement joins TRBV5-1 to TRBJ2-7, with TRBD1 identical over 11 bases. CDR1 SGHRS and CDR2 YFSETQ come from the germline V gene. With V trimmed by 4 bases and J by 5 bases, 5 bases remained unmatched. The CDR3 has 14 amino acids. In nucleotides, the CDR3 is TGCGCCAGCAGCCCGGGGACAGGGGGGAACGAGCAGTACTTC. Translation: CASSPGTGGNEQYF.

J is TRBJ2-1 and V is TRBV20-1; D perhaps matches TRBD2 (5 bases). The CDR3 runs to 14 residues. Germline V gives CDR1 DFQATT, CDR2 SNEGSKA (reference sequence). With 1 base removed from V and 0 bases from J, the gap between germline ends came to 7 bases. CDR3 coding DNA: TGCAGTGCTAGAGGTCGGGACTCCTACAATGAGCAGTTCTTC. Protein: CSARGRDSYNEQFF.

On this clonotype itself: The junction departs from the called germline gene at one end, perhaps through a read error. The chain links TRBV20-1 to TRBJ1-2; D may be TRBD1 (5 bases). CDR1 is DFQATT, CDR2 SNEGSKA, per germline (reference sequence). The CDR3 sequence is 15 residues long. The CDR3 region has the DNA TGCAGTGCGAGAGCAGGGCAGGCTTCTAACTATGGCTACACCTTC. Protein sequence: CSARAGQASNYGYTF.

The genes are TRBV20-1 and TRBJ2-4; TRBD2 agrees at 9 bases. The CDR3 covers 18 residues. Germline loops: CDR1 DFQATT, CDR2 SNEGSKA (reference sequence). The V segment lost 3 bases and the J segment 0 bases; nucleotides outside the gene matches: 12. CDR3 in amino acids: CSASEVQREVLAKNIQYF. The CDR3 bases are TGCAGTGCTAGCGAGGTGCAGCGGGAGGTTCTAGCCAAAAACATTCAGTACTTC.

This sequence joins TRBV20-1 and TRBJ2-1, with 11 positions matching TRBD2. Unmatched junction bases numbered 6, after V lost 0 bases and J lost 2 bases. The germline V gene has CDR1 DFQATT and CDR2 SNEGSKA (reference sequence). The CDR3 extends over 17 amino acids. Here the CDR3 reads CSARDRTSGSTYNEQFF. The DNA for the CDR3 is TGCAGTGCTAGAGATAGGACTAGCGGGTCCACCTACAATGAGCAGTTCTTC.

The rearrangement uses TRBV30 and TRBJ2-1; D call uncertain. CDR1 is GTSNPN and CDR2 is SVGIG in the germline V gene (reference sequence). The CDR3 totals 14 residues. V was cut by 0 bases and J by 2 bases, with 8 bases left in between. The CDR3 is CAWSVKLPYNEQFF. The CDR3 bases are TGTGCCTGGAGTGTAAAGCTTCCCTACAATGAGCAGTTCTTC.

The chain couples TRBV29-1 to TRBJ1-1, with D unresolved. Between the trimmed V and J ends, which lost 8 bases and 6 bases, there was a span of 13 bases. This CDR3 region has 11 residues. CDR1 and CDR2 (germline): SQVTM, ANQGSEA. The CDR3 protein is CSLATVSEAFF. The CDR3, as DNA: TGCAGCTTAGCCACAGTATCTGAAGCTTTCTTT.

The chain recombines TRBV28 with TRBJ2-5, with TRBD1 matching over 8 bases. V lost 3 bases, J lost 1 base, and 10 bases stayed unmatched. This CDR3 spans 17 amino acids. From germline, CDR1 is MDHEN and CDR2 SYDVKM. DNA for the CDR3: TGTGCCAGCAGTTTTTTACTACAGGGGGTCAGCCAAGAGACCCAGTACTTC. Its translation is CASSFLLQGVSQETQYF.